This T cell receptor beta chain was recovered during a study of cytomegalovirus exposure and HLA in healthy donors. The PCR used 60 Vbeta and 13 Jbeta primers. Here immunoSEQ multiplex PCR was the method, and the copy in TCRdb shows in-frame clones only, minus some. The sample records more than 70,000 clones, about 73% being singletons. Comments on this clone: Antigen specificity is unknown.

Findings and limits, study-wide: With high specificity and sensitivity, the classifier reportedly diagnosed cytomegalovirus status. Across donors, sequencing depth was assumed by presence/absence analyses to be roughly uniform.

The sequence was obtained from a woman between 45 and 60 years old in good health and CMV-seropositive. The sample consisted of PBMCs.

The CDR3 here is CASSFPSGTHEQYF. As DNA, the CDR3 is TGCGCCAGCAGCTTCCCTAGCGGGACCCACGAGCAGTACTTC. This chain joins TRBV5-1 and TRBJ2-7, with 9 nucleotides matching TRBD2. Germline values: CDR1 SGHRS, CDR2 YFSETQ. The CDR3 has 14 residues. With V trimmed by 2 bases and J by 5 bases, 5 bases remained unmatched.